This T cell receptor (beta chain) was recovered during a study of T cells in Graves' hyperthyroidism and ophthalmopathy. Ten or more counts support this clonotype. Germline V gene lookup returns CDR1 SNHLY and CDR2 FYNNEI. Trimming took 6 bases from V and 6 from J, leaving 14 bases between them. The CDR3 is made up of 13 amino acids. TCR beta CDR3 regions were amplified from RNA. The TCR CDR3 was amplified in a first-round RT-PCR using the HTBI primer set. TCRdb reprocessed the multiplex PCR reads via MiXCR and lists one record per CDR3 protein. The data show roughly 630,000 distinct CDR3 sequences, with approximately 14% seen just once and roughly 6.6% held by the top ten.

This chain joins TRBV2 and TRBJ1-2; tentative D call: TRBD1 (5 bases). Material for sequencing was blood. This clonotype was obtained from a woman aged 30 to 39 with Graves' hyperthyroidism. Here the CDR3 reads CASSVIGGNGYTF. The CDR3 DNA sequence: TGTGCCAGCAGCGTAATTGGGGGAAATGGCTACACCTTC.